The next 22 T cell receptor beta chains were all read from a single sample in a study of response to subunit inactivated influenza vaccine. TCRdb re-analysed the RT-PCR reads in MiXCR, keeping a single row per CDR3 protein. Among around 480,000 distinct CDR3 sequences, around 9.9% were seen once, and the ten largest hold approximately 12%. Material: PBMCs from blood, obtained more than 35 days after vaccination. The receptor set was obtained from a man in his forties or fifties who received an inactivated influenza vaccine.

The rearrangement uses TRBV7-2 and TRBJ2-6; D gene unclear. The CDR3 runs to 15 residues. CDR1 and CDR2 (germline): SGHTA, FQGNSA. Trimming cost V 1 base and J 2 bases, with 6 bases left between them. CDR3 in DNA: TGTGCCAGCAGCTTAGGAACGGCTGGGGCCAACGTCCTGACTTTC. Protein: CASSLGTAGANVLTF.

This clonotype has a count of ten or more. The chain links TRBV6-5 to TRBJ2-1; TRBD2 is a possible D gene (5 bases). The CDR3 loop spans 17 amino acids. CDR1 and CDR2 from the germline V gene are MNHEY and SVGAGI. Trimming pared 2 bases from V and 2 bases from J, leaving 16 bases between. In nucleotides, the CDR3 is TGTGCCAGCAGTTACAAGTCCACTAGGGTCCCCTACAATGAGCAGTTCTTC. Translation: CASSYKSTRVPYNEQFF.

V usage is TRBV5-5 and J usage is TRBJ1-5, with D unresolved. The V gene's germline CDR1 is SGHKS and CDR2 YYEKEE (reference sequence). This CDR3 region has 14 residues. V was shortened by 4 bases and J by 1 base, with 9 bases between the two germline ends. Written as DNA, the CDR3 is TGTGCCAGCAGCCTGGACCAGAGCAATCAGCCCCAGCATTTT. Encoded protein: CASSLDQSNQPQHF.

Only a few counts were recorded for this clonotype. The V and J genes are TRBV21-1 and TRBJ2-7; the DNA was not used to check the table's D call, TRBD1. TRBV21-1 has pseudogene status. The CDR3 loop spans 17 amino acids. CDR3: CASSNGRGGYRIYEQYF. The CDR3 DNA is TGTGCCAGCAGCAATGGTCGAGGGGGCTATAGAATCTACGAGCAGTACTTC.

The V and J genes are TRBV25-1 and TRBJ1-1; D uncertain. This CDR3 contains 13 residues. Trimming stripped 4 bases from V and 5 bases from J, with 11 bases between. The germline V gene encodes CDR1 MGHDK and CDR2 SYGVNS. The DNA for the CDR3 is TGTGCCAGCAGTGTGAATGCTTGGACTGAAGCTTTCTTT. Its translation: CASSVNAWTEAFF.

This rearrangement joins TRBV30 to TRBJ2-5; weak D call: TRBD2 (6 bases). Germline V gene data show CDR1 as GTSNPN and CDR2 as SVGIG (reference sequence). V gave up 0 bases and J gave up 4 bases, with 18 bases separating them. CDR3 length: 16 amino acids. The CDR3 nucleotides read TGTGCCTGGAGTGTAGGTTCGAGGAGGGGAGGAGAGACCCAGTACTTC. Protein product: CAWSVGSRRGGETQYF.

This clonotype was observed many times. The J gene is TRBJ2-1, the V gene TRBV29-1, with 7 bases matching TRBD2. The CDR3 sequence is 13 residues long. Trimming took 6 bases from V and 7 from J; bases not matched to a gene: 9. Germline assignment: CDR1 SQVTM and CDR2 ANQGSEA. This chain's CDR3 is CSVDAGEGNEQFF. The CDR3 nucleotides read TGCAGCGTCGATGCGGGGGAGGGAAATGAGCAGTTCTTC.

There are many counts of this clonotype. The chain recombines TRBV10-3 with TRBJ2-5; D gene uncertain. Germline-derived CDR1 and CDR2 are ENHRY and SYGVKD. The CDR3 contains 12 residues. With 0 bases removed from V and 5 bases from J, the gap between germline ends came to 4 bases. The DNA for the CDR3 is TGTGCCATCAGTGAGTCCCGGGAGACCCAGTACTTC. This encodes CAISESRETQYF.

This clonotype was seen only a few times. The rearrangement joins TRBV11-2 to TRBJ2-1; D could derive from TRBD1 or TRBD2 (5 bases each). V was trimmed by 7 bases and J by 3 bases, leaving 13 bases between them. The V gene's germline CDR1 is SGHAT and CDR2 FQNNGV. The CDR3 runs to 14 residues. The CDR3, as DNA: TGTGCCAGCACCGTCGGGACGATCTACAATGAGCAGTTCTTC. It translates to CASTVGTIYNEQFF.

This clonotype came up a few times. This rearrangement joins TRBV5-1 to TRBJ1-4; D is unclear. The CDR3 runs to 13 residues. Germline lookup yields CDR1 SGHRS and CDR2 YFSETQ. V was trimmed by 0 bases and J by 5 bases, leaving 5 bases between them. The CDR3 loop reads CASSLGSNEKLFF. CDR3 coding DNA: TGCGCCAGCAGCTTGGGGTCAAATGAAAAACTGTTTTTT.

This clonotype was counted a few times. The chain employs TRBV20-1 and TRBJ1-1, with D possibly TRBD1 on 5 matching bases. CDR3 length: 14 residues. The germline V gene encodes CDR1 DFQATT and CDR2 SNEGSKA (reference sequence). V shed 4 bases and J shed 1 base, with 13 bases lying between them. The CDR3: CSATLGGSNTEAFF. In DNA, the CDR3 is TGCAGTGCTACCCTTGGGGGATCGAACACTGAAGCTTTCTTT.

V and J are TRBV4-2 and TRBJ2-1; D uncertain. The ends were cut back, 1 base at V and 5 bases at J, with 12 bases in the middle. The CDR3 loop spans 15 amino acids. Germline V CDR1 and CDR2: LGHNA, YNFKEQ. This chain's CDR3 is CASSQAVSRNNEQFF. The CDR3, as DNA: TGTGCCAGCAGCCAAGCGGTAAGCAGAAACAATGAGCAGTTCTTC.

In its sample, this clonotype was seen a few times. Here the CDR3 reads CASSPGLGGTEAFF. The CDR3 DNA follows: TGTGCCAGCAGCCCGGGACTTGGGGGCACTGAAGCTTTCTTT. The chain joins TRBV12-3 or TRBV12-4 to TRBJ1-1; a possible D gene is TRBD1 (5 bases). Trimming pared 6 bases from V and 4 bases from J, leaving 15 bases between. CDR3 length: 14 amino acids.

The genes are TRBV13 and TRBJ2-7, with TRBD2 identical over 11 bases. Unmatched junction bases numbered 1, after V lost 3 bases and J lost 3 bases. Germline CDR1 PRHDT, CDR2 FYEKMQ (reference sequence). This CDR3 has 14 residues. This CDR3 is CASSFSGGDYEQYF. For the CDR3, the DNA is TGTGCCAGCAGCTTTAGCGGGGGGGACTACGAGCAGTACTTC.

This clonotype was picked up a small number of times. The chain carries TRBV27 and TRBJ1-2; unclear D gene. CDR1 is MNHEY and CDR2 is SMNVEV in the germline V gene (reference sequence). V lost 0 bases to trimming and J lost 4 bases, with 12 bases between them. The CDR3 has 15 residues. The CDR3 reads CASSLSDGLSYGYTF. DNA of the CDR3: TGTGCCAGCAGTTTATCCGACGGGCTTAGCTATGGCTACACCTTC.

This clonotype was seen many times. The gene calls are TRBV12-3 or TRBV12-4 and TRBJ2-1, with a tentative D call TRBD1 (5 bases). Trimming stripped 8 bases from V and 7 bases from J, with 9 bases between. This CDR3 has 11 residues. The CDR3 region is CASSGANEQFF. CDR3 coding DNA: TGTGCCAGCTCTGGGGCTAATGAGCAGTTCTTC.

This clonotype was picked up many times. The rearrangement links TRBV9 to TRBJ2-2; tentative D call: TRBD1 (6 bases). Trimming left V 0 bases short and J 8 bases short, with 14 bases between. The CDR3 contains 15 residues. CDR1 and CDR2 from the germline V gene are SGDLS and YYNGEE. CDR3: CASSVGHRVGGELFF. CDR3 sequence (DNA): TGTGCCAGCAGCGTAGGTCACAGGGTAGGAGGGGAGCTGTTTTTT.

For this clonotype: At one of its ends the junction is not consistent with the germline gene, which may arise from a read error. This rearrangement joins TRBV6-5 to TRBJ2-7; TRBD2 might be the D (5 bases). CDR1 and CDR2 (germline): MNHEY, SVGAGI. The CDR3 is 13 amino acids. CDR3 region: CASSYSREGLQHF. DNA of the CDR3: TGTGCCAGCAGTTACTCGAGAGAGGGCCTGCAGCACTTC.

This clonotype was counted only a few times. This chain connects TRBV12-3 or TRBV12-4 to TRBJ2-1, with TRBD2 matching 11 bases. V lost 6 bases, J lost 5 bases, and 6 bases stayed unmatched. The CDR3 covers 15 residues. The CDR3 loop reads CASRKLAGANNEQFF. The CDR3 DNA follows: TGTGCCAGCAGGAAACTAGCGGGGGCGAACAATGAGCAGTTCTTC.

This chain connects TRBV6-5 to TRBJ1-1; the D gene is possibly TRBD1 (6 bases). The germline gives CDR1 MNHEY, CDR2 SVGAGI. The CDR3 consists of 11 residues. The germline V and J ends were trimmed by 6 bases and 9 bases, with 11 bases remaining between them. CDR3 sequence: CASSGGRKAFF. The CDR3 coding sequence is TGTGCCAGCAGCGGGGGGCGTAAAGCTTTCTTT.

This clonotype was seen a few times. CDR3 nucleotides: TGCAGCGTTGCCTCACGAATGGGACAGGATGGTGAAGCTTTCTTT. Its translation is CSVASRMGQDGEAFF. The gene calls are TRBV29-1 and TRBJ1-1; 8 nucleotides agree with TRBD1. Trimming at V came to 4 bases and at J to 7 bases, leaving 14 bases not matched to a gene. This CDR3 region has 15 residues. In germline, CDR1 is SQVTM, CDR2 ANQGSEA. The full variable domain, rest sourced from reference TRBV29-1 and TRBJ1-1, is SAVISQKPSRDICQRGTSLTIQCQVDSQVTMMFWYRQQPGQSLTLIATANQGSEATYESGFVIDKFPISRPNLTFSTLTVSNMSPEDSSIYLCSVASRMGQDGEAFFGQGTRLTVV.

The chain joins TRBV24-1 to TRBJ2-1, with 8 nucleotides matching TRBD1. The V segment lost 1 base and the J segment 9 bases; nucleotides outside the gene matches: 4. The germline V gene has CDR1 KGHDR and CDR2 SFDVKD. CDR3 length equals 14 residues. This CDR3 is CATSDFTQGGEQFF. CDR3 DNA sequence: TGTGCCACCAGTGATTTCACACAGGGGGGTGAGCAGTTCTTC.